The 21 T cell receptor beta chains listed next were all sequenced from one sample in a study of CD8+ T cells in alopecia areata. Indicated treatment: oral pan-JAK inhibitor, 5-10 mg twice daily. Extracted RNA was reverse transcribed, and the resulting cDNA served as sequencing template. Clones were sequenced by immunoSEQ multiplex PCR, and TCRdb holds only the in-frame ones, with some missing. The profile covers about 100,000 clones, with 44% appearing a single time and around 19% taken by the ten largest. The sequences come from CD8+ T cells sorted from blood, collected at week 24, from a patient treated with tofacitinib. These receptor sequences come from a human donor with alopecia areata.

This sequence joins TRBV7-8 and TRBJ2-7; tentative D call: TRBD1 (5 bases). Germline V CDR1 and CDR2: SGHVS, FQNEAQ. Trimming shortened V by 2 bases and J by 5 bases, and 13 bases separated the two germline ends. The CDR3 extends over 14 amino acids. DNA of the CDR3: TGTGCCAGCAGCTTAATGGGCAGGGCCCACGAGCAGTACTTC. It specifies CASSLMGRAHEQYF.

In its sample, this clone was seen a few times. The J gene is TRBJ1-2, the V gene TRBV10-2; TRBD1 aligns across 10 bases. J gave up 2 bases and V 3 bases, and 9 bases lay outside the gene matches. The CDR3 totals 17 residues. CDR1 WSHSY and CDR2 SAAADI come from the germline V gene. CDR3 sequence: CASSERDRGSRNYGYTF. For the CDR3, the DNA is TGCGCCAGCAGTGAAAGGGACAGGGGATCTCGAAACTATGGCTACACCTTC.

The chain employs TRBV5-4 and TRBJ2-1; D is unclear. The germline gives CDR1 SGHNT, CDR2 YYREEE (reference sequence). The V and J ends lost 3 bases and 6 bases respectively, with 4 bases between them. The CDR3 is made up of 11 amino acids. The DNA for the CDR3 is TGTGCCAGCAGCTCATCCAATGAGCAGTTCTTC. Translation: CASSSSNEQFF.

The chain couples TRBV11-2 to TRBJ2-7, with TRBD2 matching 9 bases. Germline trimming cut 3 bases from V and 5 bases from J; bases unmatched to any gene: 8. Germline CDR1 SGHAT, CDR2 FQNNGV. The CDR3 is 15 amino acids. The CDR3 sequence: CASSLGPREGHEQYF. CDR3 nucleotides: TGTGCCAGCAGCTTGGGTCCGCGGGAGGGCCACGAGCAGTACTTC.

The J gene is TRBJ1-5, the V gene TRBV9; D unclear. This CDR3 has 14 residues. V shed 4 bases and J shed 2 bases, with 10 bases lying between them. Germline loops: CDR1 SGDLS, CDR2 YYNGEE. Here the CDR3 DNA reads TGTGCCAGCAGCCCGTCGGACGGCAATCAGCCCCAGCATTTT. It is translated as CASSPSDGNQPQHF. The full variable domain, rest sourced from reference TRBV9 and TRBJ1-5, is DSGVTQTPKHLITATGQRVTLRCSPRSGDLSVYWYQQSLDQGLQFLIQYYNGEERAKGNILERFSAQQFPDLHSELNLSSLELGDSALYFCASSPSDGNQPQHFGDGTRLSIL.

Many counts were recorded for this clone. The V gene is TRBV18, the J gene TRBJ1-2; 10 nucleotides line up with TRBD1. V lost 3 bases, J lost 6 bases, and 7 bases stayed unmatched. This CDR3 has 15 amino acids. The germline gives CDR1 KGHSH, CDR2 LQKENI. The CDR3 DNA reads TGTGCCAGCTCACCGTCCCGGGACAGGGGACATGGCTACACCTTC. Protein: CASSPSRDRGHGYTF.

The CDR3 region has the DNA TGCGCCAGCAGCCAGACCGGGACTAGCGGAGCACCCTACGAGCAGTACTTC. It is translated as CASSQTGTSGAPYEQYF. The genes are TRBV4-1 and TRBJ2-7, with TRBD2 identical over 11 bases. CDR1 and CDR2 from the germline V gene are MGHRA and YSYEKL. This CDR3 has 17 amino acids. V lost 3 bases and J lost 2; bases outside the gene matches: 9.

This clone is a singleton in its sample. V is TRBV19 and J is TRBJ2-7; 7 bases match TRBD2. Germline CDR1 and CDR2: LNHDA and SQIVND (reference sequence). CDR3 length: 12 residues. Trimming at V came to 5 bases and at J to 3 bases, leaving 1 base not matched to a gene. CDR3 nucleotide sequence: TGTGCCAGTAGTCCGGGGGGCTACGAGCAGTACTTC. This encodes CASSPGGYEQYF.

The J gene is TRBJ2-7, the V gene TRBV13; TRBD2 might be the D (5 bases). Germline CDR1 reads PRHDT; CDR2 reads FYEKMQ (reference sequence). This CDR3 comprises 13 residues. The V and J ends lost 4 bases and 2 bases respectively, with 9 bases between them. This CDR3 reads CASSSRGTYEQYF. CDR3 in DNA: TGTGCCAGCAGCTCTAGAGGGACCTACGAGCAGTACTTC.

This clone has just a few counts. The V and J genes are TRBV6-1 and TRBJ2-3; D unresolved. Trimming left V 11 bases short and J 1 base short, with 10 bases between. Germline CDR1 MNHNS, CDR2 SASEGT. The CDR3 length is 12 residues. CDR3 coding DNA: TGTGCCGTCGCTTACCGCACAGATACGCAGTATTTT. This sequence encodes CAVAYRTDTQYF.

This clone has ten or more counts. V and J are TRBV6-5 and TRBJ2-2; no clear D gene. The germline gives CDR1 MNHEY, CDR2 SVGAGI. Trimming shortened V by 2 bases and J by 0 bases, and 1 base separated the two germline ends. The CDR3 extends over 13 amino acids. Written as DNA, the CDR3 is TGTGCCAGCAGTTACCCGAACACCGGGGAGCTGTTTTTT. Translated, it gives CASSYPNTGELFF.

The count of this clone is one. The chain employs TRBV6-6 and TRBJ1-2, with 9 bases identical to TRBD1. From germline, CDR1 is MNHNY and CDR2 SVGAGI (reference sequence). The length of the CDR3 is 15 residues. With V trimmed by 5 bases and J by 5 bases, 9 bases remained unmatched. CDR3 sequence reads: CASSPGQGRAYGYTF. CDR3 in DNA: TGTGCCAGCAGTCCCGGACAGGGGAGAGCTTATGGCTACACCTTC.

The gene calls are TRBV6-1 and TRBJ1-5; possibly TRBD1 for D (5 bases). The CDR3 is 15 residues long. V gave up 2 bases and J gave up 0 bases, with 8 bases separating them. Germline loops: CDR1 MNHNS, CDR2 SASEGT. CDR3 sequence (DNA): TGTGCCAGCAGTGAACGGACAAATAGCAATCAGCCCCAGCATTTT. Protein product: CASSERTNSNQPQHF.

Only a few counts were recorded for this clone. The V gene is TRBV6-5, the J gene TRBJ1-5, with no clear D. V was cut by 0 bases and J by 5 bases, with 11 bases left in between. Germline V gene sequence: CDR1 MNHEY, CDR2 SVGAGI. This CDR3 is built from 15 residues. This CDR3 is CASSYSQRDDQPQHF. The CDR3 coding sequence is TGTGCCAGCAGTTACTCGCAAAGGGATGATCAGCCCCAGCATTTT.

The rearrangement joins TRBV6-5 to TRBJ2-7; possibly TRBD2 for D (5 bases). V lost 0 bases to trimming and J lost 0 bases, with 9 bases between them. The CDR3 sequence is 15 residues long. Germline values: CDR1 MNHEY, CDR2 SVGAGI. This CDR3 reads CASSYSFGGSYEQYF. The CDR3 region has the DNA TGTGCCAGCAGTTACTCTTTCGGAGGCTCCTACGAGCAGTACTTC.

This clone was observed a handful of times. The chain links TRBV7-9 to TRBJ2-1; 9 bases match TRBD1. The germline gives CDR1 SEHNR, CDR2 FQNEAQ (reference sequence). This CDR3 is 16 amino acids long. Trimming removed 1 base from V and 4 bases from J; junction bases left unmatched: 5. The CDR3 reads CASSLVGQGGYNEQFF. The CDR3, as DNA: TGTGCCAGCAGCTTAGTGGGACAGGGAGGATACAATGAGCAGTTCTTC.

This clone has only a few counts. The chain uses TRBV14 and TRBJ2-5; TRBD1 is a possible D gene (6 bases). The length of the CDR3 is 15 residues. Trimming pared 5 bases from V and 2 bases from J, leaving 15 bases between. CDR1 is SGHDN, CDR2 FVKESK, per germline. The CDR3 DNA reads TGTGCCAGCAGCGTTCTAGGGACACTTCAAGAGACCCAGTACTTC. Its protein product is CASSVLGTLQETQYF.

This chain joins TRBV27 and TRBJ2-1; TRBD1 might be the D (5 bases). Per the germline V gene, CDR1 is MNHEY and CDR2 is SMNVEV (reference sequence). The CDR3 runs 14 residues. V was shortened by 4 bases and J by 2 bases, with 9 bases between the two germline ends. The CDR3 bases are TGTGCCAGCAGTTCGTCAGGGCCCTACAATGAGCAGTTCTTC. The encoded protein is CASSSSGPYNEQFF.

This clone was observed a handful of times. This rearrangement joins TRBV6-1 to TRBJ2-5; perhaps TRBD2 as D (5 bases). Germline CDR1 MNHNS, CDR2 SASEGT. Trimming shortened V by 10 bases and J by 5 bases, and 14 bases separated the two germline ends. The CDR3 is 12 amino acids. CDR3 amino acids: CATGVYRETQYF. CDR3 DNA sequence: TGTGCCACCGGGGTCTACCGGGAGACCCAGTACTTC.

This clone was observed a few times. The chain employs TRBV5-4 and TRBJ2-1; 12 bases fit TRBD2. V lost 0 bases to trimming and J lost 5 bases; unmatched junction nucleotides: 6. Germline V gene sequence: CDR1 SGHNT, CDR2 YYREEE (reference sequence). CDR3 length: 17 residues. The CDR3 coding sequence is TGTGCCAGCAGCTTGGCCTGGACTAGCGGGACAGACAATGAGCAGTTCTTC. It encodes CASSLAWTSGTDNEQFF.

This clone appeared a few times. This sequence joins TRBV11-2 and TRBJ2-7; D not resolved. The CDR3 runs to 15 residues. Germline V gene data show CDR1 as SGHAT and CDR2 as FQNNGV. Trimming left V 1 base short and J 3 bases short, with 13 bases between. CDR3 sequence (DNA): TGTGCCAGCAGCTTAGGGCTAGGCCCCAGCTACGAGCAGTACTTC. This encodes CASSLGLGPSYEQYF.